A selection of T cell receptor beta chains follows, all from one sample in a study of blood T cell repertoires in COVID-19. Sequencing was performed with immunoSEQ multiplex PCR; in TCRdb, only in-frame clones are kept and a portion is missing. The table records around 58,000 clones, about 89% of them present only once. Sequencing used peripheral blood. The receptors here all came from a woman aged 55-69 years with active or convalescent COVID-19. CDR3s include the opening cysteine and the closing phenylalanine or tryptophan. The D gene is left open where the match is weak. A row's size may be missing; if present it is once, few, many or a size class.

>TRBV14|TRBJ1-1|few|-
TGTGCCAGCAGCCAAGACCGGGATCTGAACACTGAAGCTTTCTTT
CASSQDRDLNTEAFF
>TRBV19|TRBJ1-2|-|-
TGTGCCAGTAGTATAGAACAGAGAAACTATGGCTACACCTTC
CASSIEQRNYGYTF
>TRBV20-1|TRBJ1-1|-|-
TGCAGTGCTAGAGTCGACACTGAAGCTTTCTTT
CSARVDTEAFF
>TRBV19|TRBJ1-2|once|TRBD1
TGTGCCAGTAGTCACAGGGGCGACTATGGCTACACCTTC
CASSHRGDYGYTF
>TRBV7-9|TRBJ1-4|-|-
TGTGCCAGCAGCTTAGTAGAAAAACTGTTTTTT
CASSLVEKLFF
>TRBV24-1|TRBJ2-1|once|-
TGTGCCACCAGTGATTCTTACGCACAGGTGGTTAGTGAGCAGTTCTTC
CATSDSYAQVVSEQFF
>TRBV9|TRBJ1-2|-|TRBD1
TGTGCCAGCAGCGTAGAGAGGACAGGGGGCGAGGGTAGCTATGGCTACACCTTC
CASSVERTGGEGSYGYTF
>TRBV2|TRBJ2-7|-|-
TGTGCCAGCAGTGTTGGGCGTTACGAGCAGTACTTC
CASSVGRYEQYF
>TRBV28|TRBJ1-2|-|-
TGTGCCAGCAGTTCTCCGGCTAACTATGGCTACACCTTC
CASSSPANYGYTF
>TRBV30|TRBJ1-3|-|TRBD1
TGTGCCTGCGACAGGGGCAACACCATATATTTT
CACDRGNTIYF
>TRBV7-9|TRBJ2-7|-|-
TGTGCCAGCAGCCGCCCCGGAGGTGAGGGCGAGCAGTACTTC
CASSRPGGEGEQYF
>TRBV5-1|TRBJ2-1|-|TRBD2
TGCGCCAGCAGCCAGCTAGCGGGAAGAGACAATGAGCAGTTCTTC
CASSQLAGRDNEQFF
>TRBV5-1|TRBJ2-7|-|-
TGCGCCAGCAGCTTGCGGGCAGGACACGACTACGAGCAGTACTTC
CASSLRAGHDYEQYF
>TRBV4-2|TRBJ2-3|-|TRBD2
TGTGCCAGCAGCCACACTATAGCGGGAGCGGACACAGATACGCAGTATTTT
CASSHTIAGADTDTQYF
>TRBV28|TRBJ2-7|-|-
TGTGCCAGCAGTTTAGGCGGCCTCTACGAGCAGTACTTC
CASSLGGLYEQYF
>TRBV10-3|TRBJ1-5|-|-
TGTGCCATCAGTGATGGGGACTCGGAGCCCCAGCATTTT
CAISDGDSEPQHF
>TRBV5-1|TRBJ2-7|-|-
TGCGCCAGCAGCCCTCTAGCGCTAGACGAGCAGTACTTC
CASSPLALDEQYF
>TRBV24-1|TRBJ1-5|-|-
TGTGCCACCAGTCTAGGTCCGAATCAGCCCCAGCATTTT
CATSLGPNQPQHF
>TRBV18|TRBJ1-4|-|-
TGTGCCAGCTCACCACAGGGGAGGGAAAAACTGTTTTTT
CASSPQGREKLFF
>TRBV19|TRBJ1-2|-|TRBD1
TGTGCCAGTAGTAAAGGGACCCAGGGACAGGTCGGCGGCTACACCTTC
CASSKGTQGQVGGYTF